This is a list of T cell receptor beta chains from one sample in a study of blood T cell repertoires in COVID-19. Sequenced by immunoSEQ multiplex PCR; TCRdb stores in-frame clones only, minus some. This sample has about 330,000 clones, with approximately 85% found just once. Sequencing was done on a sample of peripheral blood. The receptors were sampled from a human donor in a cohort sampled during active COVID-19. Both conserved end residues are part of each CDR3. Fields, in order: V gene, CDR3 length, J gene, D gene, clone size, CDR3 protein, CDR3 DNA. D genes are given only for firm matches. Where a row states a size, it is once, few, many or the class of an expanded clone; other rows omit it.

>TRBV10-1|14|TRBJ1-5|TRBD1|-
CASSGGGLDQPQHF
TGCGCCAGCAGTGGAGGGGGCTTGGATCAGCCCCAGCATTTT
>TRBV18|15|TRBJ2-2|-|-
CASSARGLNTGELFF
TGTGCCAGCTCAGCGCGGGGTTTGAACACCGGGGAGCTGTTTTTT
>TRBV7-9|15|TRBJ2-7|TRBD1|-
CASSHTDRAPYEQYF
TGTGCCAGCAGCCACACGGACAGGGCCCCCTACGAGCAGTACTTC
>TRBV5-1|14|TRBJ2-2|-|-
CASSSQRNTGELFF
TGCGCCAGCAGCAGTCAGCGGAACACCGGGGAGCTGTTTTTT
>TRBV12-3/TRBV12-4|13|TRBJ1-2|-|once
CASTPGGTAGYTF
TGTGCCAGCACCCCGGGAGGGACTGCGGGCTACACCTTC
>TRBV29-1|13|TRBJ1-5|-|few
CSVVNRVGQPQHF
TGCAGCGTCGTTAACAGGGTCGGTCAGCCCCAGCATTTT
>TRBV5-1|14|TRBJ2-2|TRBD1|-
CASSLGGQTGELFF
TGCGCCAGCAGCTTGGGGGGACAGACCGGGGAGCTGTTTTTT
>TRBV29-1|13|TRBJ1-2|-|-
CSVGRLAPGGYTF
TGCAGCGTCGGAAGACTAGCGCCGGGTGGCTACACCTTC
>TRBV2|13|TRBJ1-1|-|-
CASIDRGDTEAFF
TGTGCCAGCATAGACAGAGGAGACACTGAAGCTTTCTTT
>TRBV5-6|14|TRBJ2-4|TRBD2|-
CASSFVAGGNIQYF
TGTGCCAGCAGCTTCGTAGCGGGGGGAAACATTCAGTACTTC
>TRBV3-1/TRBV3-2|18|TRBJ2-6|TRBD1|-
CASSRTGTGSSGANVLTF
TGTGCCAGCAGCCGAACCGGGACAGGGAGCTCTGGGGCCAACGTCCTGACTTTC